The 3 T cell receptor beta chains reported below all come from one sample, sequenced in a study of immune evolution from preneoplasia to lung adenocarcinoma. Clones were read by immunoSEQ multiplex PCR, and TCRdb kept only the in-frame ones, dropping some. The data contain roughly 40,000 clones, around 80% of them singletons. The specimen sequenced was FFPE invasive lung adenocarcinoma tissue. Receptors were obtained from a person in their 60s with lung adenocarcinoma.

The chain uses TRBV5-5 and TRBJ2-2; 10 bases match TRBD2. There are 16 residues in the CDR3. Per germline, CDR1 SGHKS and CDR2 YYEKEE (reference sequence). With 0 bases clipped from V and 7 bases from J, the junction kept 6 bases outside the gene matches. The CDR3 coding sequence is TGTGCCAGCAGCTTGGTAGCTAGCGGGAGTGTCGGGGAGCTGTTTTTT. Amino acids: CASSLVASGSVGELFF.

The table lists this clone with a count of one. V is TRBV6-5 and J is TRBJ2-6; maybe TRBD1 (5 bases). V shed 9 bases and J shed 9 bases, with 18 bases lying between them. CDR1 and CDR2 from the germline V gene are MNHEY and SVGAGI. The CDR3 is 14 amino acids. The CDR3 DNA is TGTGCCAGTAGGAATACAGGAGAACGCAACGTCCTGACTTTC. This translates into CASRNTGERNVLTF.

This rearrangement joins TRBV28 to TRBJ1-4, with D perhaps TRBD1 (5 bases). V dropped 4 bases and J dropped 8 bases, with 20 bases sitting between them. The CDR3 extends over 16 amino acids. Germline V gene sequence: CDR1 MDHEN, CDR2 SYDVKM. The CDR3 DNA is TGTGCCAGCAGTTCCGCCGGGACCCGGATAGGGGAAAAACTGTTTTTT. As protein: CASSSAGTRIGEKLFF.